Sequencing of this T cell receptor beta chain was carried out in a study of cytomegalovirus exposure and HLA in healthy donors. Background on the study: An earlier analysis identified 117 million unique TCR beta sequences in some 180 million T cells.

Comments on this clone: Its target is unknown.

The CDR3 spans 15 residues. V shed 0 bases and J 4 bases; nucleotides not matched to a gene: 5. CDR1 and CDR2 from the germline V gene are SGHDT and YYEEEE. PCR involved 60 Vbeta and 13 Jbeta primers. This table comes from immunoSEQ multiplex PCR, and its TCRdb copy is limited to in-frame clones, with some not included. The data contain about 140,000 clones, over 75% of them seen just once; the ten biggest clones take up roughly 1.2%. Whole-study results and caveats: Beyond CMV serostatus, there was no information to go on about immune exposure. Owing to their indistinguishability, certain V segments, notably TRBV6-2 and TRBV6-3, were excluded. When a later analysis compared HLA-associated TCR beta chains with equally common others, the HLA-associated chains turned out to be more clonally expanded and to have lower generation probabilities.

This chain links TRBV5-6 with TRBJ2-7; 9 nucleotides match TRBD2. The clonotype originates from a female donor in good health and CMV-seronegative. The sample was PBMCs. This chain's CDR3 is CASSLASGRFYEQYF. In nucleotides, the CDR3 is TGTGCCAGCAGCTTGGCCAGCGGGAGGTTTTACGAGCAGTACTTC. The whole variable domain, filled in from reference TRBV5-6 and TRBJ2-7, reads DAGVTQSPTHLIKTRGQQVTLRCSPKSGHDTVSWYQQALGQGPQFIFQYYEEEERQRGNFPDRFSGHQFPNYSSELNVNALLLGDSALYLCASSLASGRFYEQYFGPGTRLTVT.